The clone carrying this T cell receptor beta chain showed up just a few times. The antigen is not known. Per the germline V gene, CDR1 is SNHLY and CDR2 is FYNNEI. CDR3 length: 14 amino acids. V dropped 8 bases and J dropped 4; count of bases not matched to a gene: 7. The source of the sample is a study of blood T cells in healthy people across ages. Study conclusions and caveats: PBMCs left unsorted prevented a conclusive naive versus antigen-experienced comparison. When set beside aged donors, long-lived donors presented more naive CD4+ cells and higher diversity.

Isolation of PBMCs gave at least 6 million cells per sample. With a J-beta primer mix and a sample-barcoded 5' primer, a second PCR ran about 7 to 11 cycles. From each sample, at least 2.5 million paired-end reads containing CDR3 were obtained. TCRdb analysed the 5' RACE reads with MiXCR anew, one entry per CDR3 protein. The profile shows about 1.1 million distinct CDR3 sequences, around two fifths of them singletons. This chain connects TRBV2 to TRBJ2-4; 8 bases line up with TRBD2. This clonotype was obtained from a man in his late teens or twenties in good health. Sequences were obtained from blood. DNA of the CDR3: TGTGCCAGCCGAGAACAGCGGGAGAAAAACATTCAGTACTTC. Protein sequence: CASREQREKNIQYF. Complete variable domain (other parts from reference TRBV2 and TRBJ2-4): EPEVTQTPSHQVTQMGQEVILRCVPISNHLYFYWYRQILGQKVEFLVSFYNNEISEKSEIFDDQFSVERPDGSNFTLKIRSTKLEDSAMYFCASREQREKNIQYFGAGTRLSVL.